The rows below give T cell receptor beta chains drawn from one sample of a study of blood T cell repertoires in COVID-19. Measured with immunoSEQ multiplex PCR; TCRdb has only the in-frame clones, and not every one. This sample has 130,000 or so clones; 80% to 85% occur once, and the top ten carry approximately 20%. Material: PBMCs or T cells enriched from blood (not recorded which). The receptors stem from a man under 40 who had recovered from COVID-19. CDR3s include the opening cysteine and the closing phenylalanine or tryptophan. Each record gives: D gene, J gene, clone size, V gene, CDR3 DNA, CDR3 protein. A D gene is named only where the DNA matches it firmly. Some rows mark clone size as missing; the rest say once, few, many or name a class of expanded clone.

d_gene: .
j_gene: TRBJ1-2
abundance: .
v_gene: TRBV19
CDR3nt: TGTGCCAGTAGTATAGGCGGAGCTAACTATGGCTACACCTTC
CDR3aa: CASSIGGANYGYTF

d_gene: .
j_gene: TRBJ1-1
abundance: .
v_gene: TRBV7-9
CDR3nt: TGTGCCAGCAGCCCAGGGCGAGCTTTCTTT
CDR3aa: CASSPGRAFF

d_gene: .
j_gene: TRBJ2-2
abundance: .
v_gene: TRBV19
CDR3nt: TGTGCCAGTACCCCACTCGGGGGTGTTACCGGGGAGCTGTTTTTT
CDR3aa: CASTPLGGVTGELFF

d_gene: TRBD1
j_gene: TRBJ1-2
abundance: .
v_gene: TRBV29-1
CDR3nt: TGCAGCGCCGACAGGGTCGACTATGGCTACACCTTC
CDR3aa: CSADRVDYGYTF

d_gene: TRBD1
j_gene: TRBJ2-6
abundance: .
v_gene: TRBV15
CDR3nt: TGTGCCACCAGCGGGAAGACAGGGGGCTATTCTGGGGCCAACGTCCTGACTTTC
CDR3aa: CATSGKTGGYSGANVLTF

d_gene: .
j_gene: TRBJ1-4
abundance: .
v_gene: TRBV27
CDR3nt: TGTGCCAGCAGGGGGAGAGGTAATGAAAAACTGTTTTTT
CDR3aa: CASRGRGNEKLFF

d_gene: TRBD2
j_gene: TRBJ2-3
abundance: .
v_gene: TRBV11-2
CDR3nt: TGTGCCAGCAGCTCAGGACTAGCGGGAGGACCAGATACGCAGTATTTT
CDR3aa: CASSSGLAGGPDTQYF

d_gene: TRBD2
j_gene: TRBJ2-1
abundance: once
v_gene: TRBV10-3
CDR3nt: TGTGCCATCAGTGACACTAGCGGGAGTTGGAATGAGCAGTTCTTC
CDR3aa: CAISDTSGSWNEQFF

d_gene: TRBD1
j_gene: TRBJ1-4
abundance: few
v_gene: TRBV3-1/TRBV3-2
CDR3nt: TGTGCCAGCAGCCAATCAGAGGACAGGTTCCCTGAAAAACTGTTTTTT
CDR3aa: CASSQSEDRFPEKLFF

d_gene: .
j_gene: TRBJ1-2
abundance: few
v_gene: TRBV19
CDR3nt: TGTGCCAGTAGTCTCAGGGGCAACTATGGCTACACCTTC
CDR3aa: CASSLRGNYGYTF

d_gene: .
j_gene: TRBJ1-3
abundance: .
v_gene: TRBV3-1/TRBV3-2
CDR3nt: TGTGCCAGCAGCCCCGGCAGGGCAACTGGAAACACCATATATTTT
CDR3aa: CASSPGRATGNTIYF

d_gene: .
j_gene: TRBJ1-4
abundance: .
v_gene: TRBV5-1
CDR3nt: TGCGCCAGCAGCTCTGGACAGCAGAATGAAAAACTGTTTTTT
CDR3aa: CASSSGQQNEKLFF

d_gene: .
j_gene: TRBJ2-1
abundance: .
v_gene: TRBV7-6
CDR3nt: TGTGCCAGCAGCTTAGCGCCCGGGGATGAGCAGTTCTTC
CDR3aa: CASSLAPGDEQFF

d_gene: TRBD1
j_gene: TRBJ1-5
abundance: .
v_gene: TRBV2
CDR3nt: TGTGCCAGCAGGGGACAGGGAACTAGCAATCAGCCCCAGCATTTT
CDR3aa: CASRGQGTSNQPQHF

d_gene: TRBD1
j_gene: TRBJ1-2
abundance: .
v_gene: TRBV5-6
CDR3nt: TGTGCCAGCACCAGACCGGGACAGGGTAACTATGGCTACACCTTC
CDR3aa: CASTRPGQGNYGYTF

d_gene: .
j_gene: TRBJ1-2
abundance: .
v_gene: TRBV7-9
CDR3nt: TGTGCCAGCAGCCCAGGGTCCTATGGCTACACCTTC
CDR3aa: CASSPGSYGYTF

d_gene: .
j_gene: TRBJ2-2
abundance: .
v_gene: TRBV10-1
CDR3nt: TGCGCCAGCAGTGCAGGCGGGACCCGGGACGGGGAGCTGTTTTTT
CDR3aa: CASSAGGTRDGELFF